This T cell receptor (beta chain) was found in a study of identical twins. Whole-study results and caveats: Modeled out-of-frame TCR alpha sharing in monozygotic twins fell below observed levels.

TCRdb re-analysed the 5' RACE reads in MiXCR, keeping a single row per CDR3 protein. The sample records 500,000 to 550,000 distinct CDR3 sequences, less than 25% being singletons. From germline, CDR1 is SGHTA and CDR2 FQGNSA. V was cut by 4 bases and J by 0 bases, with 12 bases left in between. This CDR3 is 16 amino acids long. This clonotype was seen a single time. Antigen unknown. A further study also used this sample, focusing on T cells expressing NK-cell markers. In that study: Eight donors were sequenced, seven testing HCMV-seropositive and one testing seronegative. For over 5 donors, the dominant NKG2C+ clonotypes made up about 1.0-7.5% of their CD8+ T cells.

The V call is TRBV7-2, the J call TRBJ2-2; tentative D call: TRBD2 (6 bases). Specimen: CD4+ T cells sorted from blood. This sequence originates from a woman between 18 and 29 years old in good health. In DNA form, the CDR3 reads TGTGCCAGCAGCTCGAGGCGGGGCCCGAACACCGGGGAGCTGTTTTTT. This codes for CASSSRRGPNTGELFF.